This T cell receptor (beta chain) stems from a study of blood T cell repertoires in COVID-19. Across the whole study: Specimens from acute and convalescent COVID-19 originated in the United States, Italy and Spain. The analysed material was cDNA or gDNA that came from T cells, B-cell-depleted T cells, or PBMCs.

This CDR3 comprises 12 residues. The V gene lost 7 bases and the J gene lost 2 bases, with 6 bases spanning the gap. Germline assignment: CDR1 SGHRS and CDR2 YFSETQ. Per the original methods: Researchers report that nucleated cell counts were estimated from reference gene primer amplification. Using immunoSEQ multiplex PCR, the repertoire was profiled, and TCRdb retains in-frame clones only, with some absent. The V and J calls and clone size were taken over from that table, and D and trimming were inferred from the DNA. The sample lists more than 80,000 clones, around 76% seen once, with about 20% in the top ten.

The specimen was peripheral blood. This receptor was obtained from a woman older than 75 with active or convalescent COVID-19. The gene calls are TRBV5-1 and TRBJ2-2; D gene ambiguous. CDR3 DNA sequence: TGCGCCAGCTCCAAAAACACCGGGGAGCTGTTTTTT. It is translated as CASSKNTGELFF. Full variable domain (remainder filled in from reference TRBV5-1 and TRBJ2-2): KAGVTQTPRYLIKTRGQQVTLSCSPISGHRSVSWYQQTPGQGLQFLFEYFSETQRNKGNFPGRFSGRQFSNSRSEMNVSTLELGDSALYLCASSKNTGELFFGEGSRLTVL.